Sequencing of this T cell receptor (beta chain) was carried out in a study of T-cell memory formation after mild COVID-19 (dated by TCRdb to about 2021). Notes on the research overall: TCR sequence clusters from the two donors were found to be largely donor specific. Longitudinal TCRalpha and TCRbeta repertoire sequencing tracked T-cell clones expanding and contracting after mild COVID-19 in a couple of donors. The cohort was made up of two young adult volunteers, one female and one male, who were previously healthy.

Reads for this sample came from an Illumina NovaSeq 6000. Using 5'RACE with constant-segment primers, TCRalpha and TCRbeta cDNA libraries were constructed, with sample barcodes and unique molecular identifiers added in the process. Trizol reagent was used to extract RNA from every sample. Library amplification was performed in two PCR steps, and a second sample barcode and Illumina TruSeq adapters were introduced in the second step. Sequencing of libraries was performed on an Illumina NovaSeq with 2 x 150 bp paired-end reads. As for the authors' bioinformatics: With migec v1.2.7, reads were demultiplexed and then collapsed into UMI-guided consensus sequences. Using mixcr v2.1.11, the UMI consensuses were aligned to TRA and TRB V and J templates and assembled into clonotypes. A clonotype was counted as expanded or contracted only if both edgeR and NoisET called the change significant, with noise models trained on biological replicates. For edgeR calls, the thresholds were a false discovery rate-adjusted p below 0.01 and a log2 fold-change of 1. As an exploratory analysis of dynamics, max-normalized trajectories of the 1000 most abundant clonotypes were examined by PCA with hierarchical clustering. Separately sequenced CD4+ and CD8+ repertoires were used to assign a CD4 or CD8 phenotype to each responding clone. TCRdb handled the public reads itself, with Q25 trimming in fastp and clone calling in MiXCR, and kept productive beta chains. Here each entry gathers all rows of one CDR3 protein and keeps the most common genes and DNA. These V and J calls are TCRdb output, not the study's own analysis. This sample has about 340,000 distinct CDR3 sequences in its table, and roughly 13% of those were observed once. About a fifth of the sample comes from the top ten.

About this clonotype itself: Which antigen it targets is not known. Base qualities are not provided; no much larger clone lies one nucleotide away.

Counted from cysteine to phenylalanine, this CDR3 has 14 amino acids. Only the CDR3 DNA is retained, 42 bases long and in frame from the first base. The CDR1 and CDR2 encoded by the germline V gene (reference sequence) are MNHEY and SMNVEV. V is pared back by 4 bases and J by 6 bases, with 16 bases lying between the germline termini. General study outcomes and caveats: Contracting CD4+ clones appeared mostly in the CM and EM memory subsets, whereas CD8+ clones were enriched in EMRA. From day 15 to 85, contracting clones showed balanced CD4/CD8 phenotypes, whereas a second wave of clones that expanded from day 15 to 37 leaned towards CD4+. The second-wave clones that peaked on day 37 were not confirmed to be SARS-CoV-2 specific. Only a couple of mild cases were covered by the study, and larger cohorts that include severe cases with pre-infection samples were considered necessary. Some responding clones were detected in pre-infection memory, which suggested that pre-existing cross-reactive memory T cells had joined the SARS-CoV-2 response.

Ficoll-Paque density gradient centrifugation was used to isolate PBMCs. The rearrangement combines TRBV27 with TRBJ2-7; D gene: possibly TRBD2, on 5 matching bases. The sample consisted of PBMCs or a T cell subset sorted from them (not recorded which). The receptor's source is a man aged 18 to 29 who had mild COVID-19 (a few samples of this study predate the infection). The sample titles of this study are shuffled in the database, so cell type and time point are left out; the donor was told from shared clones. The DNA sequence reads TGTGCCAGCAGTTCGGCGGCTAGCTGGGCCGAGCAGTACTTC. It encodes CASSSAASWAEQYF.